Listed below are T cell receptor beta chains from one sample, sequenced in a study of blood T cell repertoires in COVID-19. Here immunoSEQ multiplex PCR was the method, and the copy in TCRdb shows in-frame clones only, minus some. The sample has about 160,000 clones; about four fifths are singletons. Sequenced sample: PBMCs or T cells enriched from blood (not recorded which). The source of these receptors is a man aged 60 to 75 who had recovered from COVID-19. Both conserved end residues are part of each CDR3. A D gene is named only where the DNA matches it firmly. Rows may omit the clone size; those that give it use once, few, many or a size class.

TRBV5-1,.,TRBJ1-1,few,CASNLQQGNTEAFF,TGCGCCAGCAACCTACAACAGGGGAACACTGAAGCTTTCTTT
TRBV28,.,TRBJ1-6,few,CASSLGSGTPLHF,TGTGCCAGCAGTTTGGGGTCAGGGACACCCCTCCACTTT
TRBV6-6,TRBD1,TRBJ1-2,many,CASSPGDRDYYGYTF,TGTGCCAGCAGCCCAGGGGACAGAGACTACTATGGCTACACCTTC
TRBV27,TRBD1,TRBJ1-2,.,CASSLTGDGRVHTF,TGTGCCAGCAGTCTAACAGGGGATGGAAGGGTCCACACCTTC
TRBV7-9,TRBD1,TRBJ1-4,.,CASSETGATNEKLFF,TGTGCCAGCAGCGAAACAGGGGCAACTAATGAAAAACTGTTTTTT
TRBV5-5,TRBD1,TRBJ1-1,.,CASSTRTGAWGITEAFF,TGTGCCAGCAGCACCCGGACAGGGGCTTGGGGGATTACTGAAGCTTTCTTT
TRBV5-1,TRBD1,TRBJ1-4,once,CASRLTGGEDREKLFF,TGCGCCAGCAGACTCACAGGGGGCGAAGATAGGGAAAAACTGTTTTTT
TRBV2,TRBD1,TRBJ1-6,.,CASSWDRGGSPLHF,TGTGCCAGCAGTTGGGACAGGGGAGGGTCACCCCTCCACTTT
TRBV5-1,.,TRBJ2-5,.,CASSPSRPNQETQYF,TGCGCCAGCAGCCCTAGCCGACCGAACCAAGAGACCCAGTACTTC
TRBV6-6,TRBD2,TRBJ2-3,.,CASILLAGGPDTQYF,TGTGCCAGCATCCTACTAGCGGGAGGGCCAGATACGCAGTATTTT
TRBV9,.,TRBJ1-3,.,CASSVAGAFSGNTIYF,TGTGCCAGCAGCGTAGCTGGGGCCTTCTCTGGAAACACCATATATTTT
TRBV19,TRBD1,TRBJ2-7,.,CASSINDRGSYEQYF,TGTGCCAGTAGTATCAACGACAGGGGGTCCTACGAGCAGTACTTC
TRBV27,.,TRBJ2-4,.,CASRAGGWGRAKNIQYF,TGTGCCAGCAGAGCCGGAGGATGGGGGCGAGCCAAAAACATTCAGTACTTC
TRBV3-1/TRBV3-2,.,TRBJ1-1,.,CASSPRNRDTEAFF,TGTGCCAGCAGCCCCAGAAACCGGGACACTGAAGCTTTCTTT
TRBV7-6,.,TRBJ2-7,.,CASSPSVRYEQYF,TGTGCCAGCAGCCCCAGCGTGAGGTACGAGCAGTACTTC
TRBV5-1,.,TRBJ2-5,.,CASSLGRGGEETQYF,TGCGCCAGCAGCTTGGGACGCGGGGGCGAAGAGACCCAGTACTTC
TRBV14,TRBD2,TRBJ2-7,.,CASSTGLATLREQYF,TGTGCCAGCAGCACGGGACTAGCGACTCTAAGGGAGCAGTACTTC
TRBV7-9,.,TRBJ1-1,.,CASSFPRRDTTMNTEAFF,TGTGCCAGCAGCTTCCCCCGGCGTGACACCACCATGAACACTGAAGCTTTCTTT
TRBV6-2/TRBV6-3,.,TRBJ1-2,once,CASSPTKIHGVPYGYTF,TGTGCCAGCAGCCCGACTAAGATCCACGGGGTCCCCTATGGCTACACCTTC
TRBV9,.,TRBJ1-5,few,CASSVGEGRNQPQHF,TGTGCCAGCAGCGTAGGGGAGGGCCGCAATCAGCCCCAGCATTTT
TRBV7-9,.,TRBJ1-2,.,CASSLAREGYGYTF,TGTGCCAGCAGCTTAGCAAGGGAGGGCTATGGCTACACCTTC
TRBV27,.,TRBJ2-1,.,CASSFSAEQFF,TGTGCCAGCAGTTTTAGCGCAGAGCAGTTCTTC
TRBV28,.,TRBJ2-7,.,CASTPFWTIEGYEQYF,TGTGCCAGCACCCCCTTCTGGACTATAGAGGGTTACGAGCAGTACTTC
TRBV29-1,.,TRBJ2-5,few,CSVERGRLQETQYF,TGCAGCGTTGAACGGGGAAGGCTTCAAGAGACCCAGTACTTC
TRBV7-2,TRBD2,TRBJ2-1,once,CASSFSAGAYNEQFF,TGTGCCAGCAGCTTTTCGGCGGGAGCCTACAATGAGCAGTTCTTC
TRBV5-1,.,TRBJ1-4,.,CASGSGGREKLFF,TGCGCCAGCGGAAGTGGAGGGAGGGAAAAACTGTTTTTT